The clone carrying this TCR beta chain was seen a few times. TCRdb reprocessed the 5' RACE reads with MiXCR, giving one entry per CDR3 protein. The sample lists about 190,000 distinct CDR3 sequences, more than 15% occurring once. The entry originates in a study of identical twins. Separately, the same data were catalogued under a study of T cells expressing NK-cell markers.

The sample taken for sequencing was CD8+ T cells sorted from blood. The receptor was isolated from a young woman in good health.

The DNA of the CDR3 is TGCGCCAGCAGCGGCTCGAGCGGGGTGTGGGGCGGGAACTACAATGAGCAGTTCTTC. This codes for CASSGSSGVWGGNYNEQFF. This chain connects TRBV5-1 to TRBJ2-1; the match to TRBD2 covers 7 bases. The ends lost 4 bases at V and 3 bases at J; junction bases unmatched: 19. CDR1 is SGHRS, CDR2 YFSETQ, per germline. CDR3 length equals 19 residues.